What follows describes a single T cell receptor beta chain. Its antigen is unknown. Base qualities are not provided; no much larger clone lies one nucleotide away. TCRbeta CDR3 regions were amplified from genomic DNA using the immunoSEQ Assay, a bias-controlled multiplex PCR. The published analysis was carried out like this. The number of nucleated cells in each sample was estimated from the amplification of reference gene primers within the assay. To quantify the absolute abundance of each unique TCRbeta CDR3 rearrangement, sequence reads were collapsed and filtered. For each sample, productive Simpson clonality was calculated as the square root of Simpson's diversity index across productive rearrangements. This is the immuneACCESS table as TCRdb keeps it, with only in-frame sequences that have V and J called. A part of the clones is gone; compared with another copy, unresolved V genes explain less than half, and the rest is unexplained. V and J calls and clone size are copied from that table; D and trimming were computed from the DNA. In all, the sample holds about 170,000 clones, and less than 85% of those were seen once. 9.5% to 15% of the sample is taken by the ten largest.

This sample was included in a study of blood T cell repertoires in COVID-19 (TCRdb year 2020). In the study overall: Samples from collaborators originated in the United States, Italy and Spain and spanned both the acute and convalescent phases of COVID-19. Where available, HLA class I and class II types were obtained from metadata supplied by the sample provider rather than from assay-based typing. The samples were drawn from two sources: the first 160 participants of the ongoing ImmuneRACE study, and 1,254 subjects contributed by 6 global collaborators. The material from the prospective study consisted of cDNA or gDNA derived from T cells, B-cell-depleted T cells, or PBMCs. Deeply sampled blood TCRbeta repertoires from subjects exposed to, actively infected with, or recovered from COVID-19 were included in the dataset. A de-identified subject ID, COVID-19 status, age in years and sex were almost always included in the sample metadata. The repertoires were made available in a free public database intended to serve as a resource for research on the immune response to SARS-CoV-2. Paper-wide results and their limitations: How much clinical and demographic metadata was included differed by source and by participant, and the metadata was provided uncurated.

In the prospective study, participants were roughly 18 to 100 years old, resided in 24 geographic areas of the United States, and were enrolled through a virtual design. In the prospective study, participants were assigned to cohorts based on the clinical history participants reported in a screening survey and a study questionnaire. Recovered participants in ImmuneRACE Cohort 3 were defined as having two consecutive negative NP/OP PCR tests, clearance from a healthcare professional, or resolution of symptoms. In the prospective study, whole blood, serum and a nasopharyngeal or oropharyngeal swab were collected from each participant by mobile phlebotomists. Participants in the prospective study had the option to provide additional blood draws and questionnaires over an approximately 2-month period. Before DNA extraction, blood samples from the prospective study were shipped at room temperature or frozen.

Sequencing used PBMCs or T cells enriched from blood (not recorded which). The TCR originated in a man aged 45-60 years who had recovered from COVID-19.

The DNA sequence is as follows: TGTGCCAGCAGTAGGGACAGAAACGAGCAGTACTTC. This translates into CASSRDRNEQYF. The chain joins TRBV6-2 or TRBV6-3 to TRBJ2-7, with 7 bases aligning to TRBD1. CDR1 and CDR2 are drawn from the germline V gene: MNHEY, SVGEGT. Counted from cysteine to phenylalanine, this CDR3 has 12 amino acids. Of the read, only the CDR3 DNA is kept; its 36 bases are in frame from base 1. V is trimmed back by 5 bases and J by 5 bases, and the junction contains 3 bases that no gene match accounts for.